This TCR beta chain originates from a study of glioma-infiltrating T cells after dendritic cell vaccination. From germline, CDR1 is SGHRS and CDR2 YFSETQ. The CDR3 sequence is 14 residues long. The junction had 8 bases not matched to a gene; V was cut back by 4 bases and J by 5 bases. Some clones are missing from TCRdb's copy, which holds only in-frame ones; the method was immunoSEQ multiplex PCR. The repertoire holds around 100,000 clones, with more than 80% as singletons. Selection required adequate fresh-frozen tumor tissue plus more than two years' survival data. The source was blood, collected before dendritic cell vaccination. The rearrangement uses TRBV5-1 and TRBJ2-7; 8 bases match TRBD1. The clonotype was recovered from a human donor with glioblastoma. The DNA for the CDR3 is TGCGCCAGCAGCATCACGACAGGGGCCCACGAGCAGTACTTC. Translating it yields CASSITTGAHEQYF.